These 19 T cell receptor beta chains were sequenced from one sample in a study of T cell repertoires in cytomegalovirus infection. One entry per CDR3 protein results from TCRdb running MiXCR on the reads. The table has approximately 70,000 distinct CDR3 sequences, 22% seen once. No antigen has been assigned to these receptors. Sample: PBMCs, sequenced either directly or after in vitro stimulation (not recorded which). The receptors derive from a human donor in good health (CMV status not recorded). Some clones in this sample may be carry-over from other donors' samples.

This clonotype has only a few counts. The chain is built from TRBV25-1 and TRBJ2-7; TRBD1 aligns across 9 bases. CDR1 is MGHDK, CDR2 SYGVNS, per germline. V was pared by 5 bases and J by 2 bases, with 7 bases of the junction left unmatched. The CDR3 spans 15 residues. CDR3 in amino acids: CASSSGGTGTYEQYF. In DNA, the CDR3 is TGTGCCAGCAGTTCAGGTGGGACAGGGACCTACGAGCAGTACTTC.

This clonotype was picked up a small number of times. V gene TRBV7-6 combines with J gene TRBJ2-5; the match to TRBD1 covers 7 bases. Trimming cost V 5 bases and J 1 base; bases outside gene matches: 7. This CDR3 has 15 amino acids. Per germline, CDR1 SGHVS and CDR2 FNYEAQ. The DNA of the CDR3 is TGTGCCAGCAGCCCCTATTCAGGGGGCCAAGAGACCCAGTACTTC. Residues: CASSPYSGGQETQYF. The whole variable domain, remainder taken from reference TRBV7-6 and TRBJ2-5, is GAGVSQSPRYKVTKRGQDVALRCDPISGHVSLYWYRQALGQGPEFLTYFNYEAQQDKSGLPNDRFSAERPEGSISTLTIQRTEQRDSAMYRCASSPYSGGQETQYFGPGTRLLVL.

The chain has TRBV9 and TRBJ1-1; 7 nucleotides agree with TRBD1. This CDR3 comprises 14 residues. The germline CDR1 and CDR2 sequences are SGDLS and YYNGEE. The trim removed 1 base at V and 5 bases at J, leaving 5 bases unmatched. The chain's CDR3 is CASSVQQGKTEAFF. The CDR3 DNA is TGTGCCAGCAGCGTACAACAGGGGAAAACTGAAGCTTTCTTT.

The chain joins TRBV7-2 to TRBJ2-1; no clear D gene. This CDR3 contains 13 residues. Per the germline V gene, CDR1 is SGHTA and CDR2 is FQGNSA. Trimming cost V 1 base and J 10 bases, with 11 bases left between them. CDR3 in amino acids: CASSLGPLREQFF. Written as DNA, the CDR3 is TGTGCCAGCAGCTTAGGCCCCTTGCGGGAGCAGTTCTTC.

The V gene is TRBV20-1, the J gene TRBJ1-2; 7 bases map to TRBD1. There are 16 residues in the CDR3. Unmatched junction bases numbered 11, after V lost 2 bases and J lost 2 bases. Germline V gene sequence: CDR1 DFQATT, CDR2 SNEGSKA (reference sequence). The DNA of the CDR3 is TGCAGTGCTAGATCCGGAACGGGACAGAAGAACTATGGCTACACCTTC. Its protein is CSARSGTGQKNYGYTF.

The chain uses TRBV27 and TRBJ2-4; possible D gene TRBD1, 6 bases. The CDR3 sequence is 15 residues long. V was clipped by 5 bases and J by 6 bases, with 17 bases between them. CDR1 MNHEY and CDR2 SMNVEV come from the germline V gene (reference sequence). The CDR3 coding sequence is TGTGCCAGCAGTCGATGGGAACAGGGAGCAAACATTCAGTACTTC. Translated, it gives CASSRWEQGANIQYF.

This clonotype was counted ten times or more. The chain has TRBV7-2 and TRBJ2-5; D is possibly TRBD2 (6 bases). There are 12 residues in the CDR3. Trimming shortened V by 3 bases and J by 5 bases, and 7 bases separated the two germline ends. Germline V lookup: CDR1 SGHTA, CDR2 FQGNSA. Here the CDR3 DNA reads TGTGCCAGCAGCTTTGCGGGGGAGACCCAGTACTTC. As protein: CASSFAGETQYF.

This clonotype was seen repeatedly, ten times or more. V is TRBV7-2 and J is TRBJ1-1, with D unresolved. Between the trimmed V and J ends, which lost 2 bases and 1 base, there was a span of 14 bases. Germline V gene lookup returns CDR1 SGHTA and CDR2 FQGNSA. The CDR3 is made up of 16 amino acids. CDR3 sequence: CASSLLLGVKNTEAFF. The CDR3 bases are TGTGCCAGCAGCTTACTTTTGGGCGTAAAGAACACTGAAGCTTTCTTT.

The rearrangement links TRBV5-1 to TRBJ1-6; weak D call: TRBD1 (6 bases). Between the trimmed V and J ends, which lost 4 bases and 7 bases, there was a span of 15 bases. The CDR3 has 15 amino acids. The V gene's germline CDR1 is SGHRS and CDR2 YFSETQ. The CDR3: CASSVTQGMNSPLHF. The CDR3 DNA follows: TGCGCCAGCAGCGTAACACAGGGAATGAATTCACCCCTCCACTTT.

This clonotype was recorded at least ten times. The chain is built from TRBV27 and TRBJ1-6; D is perhaps TRBD1 (6 bases). The germline V and J ends were trimmed by 6 bases and 7 bases, with 13 bases remaining between them. Per the germline V gene, CDR1 is MNHEY and CDR2 is SMNVEV (reference sequence). The CDR3 extends over 14 amino acids. The CDR3 region has the DNA TGTGCCAGCAGAGAACAGGGCGGGAATTCACCCCTCCACTTT. This encodes CASREQGGNSPLHF.

The gene calls are TRBV6-2 or TRBV6-3 and TRBJ2-1, with 7 nucleotides matching TRBD2. V shed 6 bases and J 9 bases; nucleotides not matched to a gene: 11. This CDR3 is built from 14 residues. The V gene's germline CDR1 is MNHEY and CDR2 SVGEGT. CDR3 DNA sequence: TGTGCCAGCAGGCAAGCGGGAATTGCCCCTGAGCAGTTCTTC. As protein: CASRQAGIAPEQFF.

This clonotype was recorded many times. The V and J genes are TRBV28 and TRBJ2-7, with TRBD2 matching over 11 bases. The CDR3 extends over 14 amino acids. CDR1 and CDR2 (germline): MDHEN, SYDVKM. The junction had 7 bases not matched to a gene; V was cut back by 8 bases and J by 4 bases. CDR3 in DNA: TGTGCCAGCCACACTAGCGGGAGTCTATACGAGCAGTACTTC. Its protein product is CASHTSGSLYEQYF.

CDR3 in amino acids: CASSARTEANEQFF. CDR3 DNA: TGTGCCAGCAGTGCAAGGACAGAGGCCAATGAGCAGTTCTTC. This chain links TRBV12-3 or TRBV12-4 with TRBJ2-1, with a tentative D call TRBD1 (6 bases). V was clipped by 5 bases and J by 6 bases, with 14 bases between them. The CDR3 loop spans 14 amino acids.

V and J are TRBV20-1 and TRBJ1-1; D uncertain. Germline loops: CDR1 DFQATT, CDR2 SNEGSKA (reference sequence). V was shortened by 5 bases and J by 4 bases, with 14 bases between the two germline ends. The CDR3 extends over 13 amino acids. The CDR3 reads CSAARTKGTEAFF. CDR3 bases: TGCAGTGCTGCCAGGACTAAGGGCACTGAAGCTTTCTTT.

V gene TRBV6-5 combines with J gene TRBJ2-6; D is possibly TRBD1 (6 bases). The germline V and J ends were trimmed by 6 bases and 0 bases, with 12 bases remaining between them. Germline lookup yields CDR1 MNHEY and CDR2 SVGAGI. CDR3 length equals 16 residues. CDR3 amino acids: CASSMDSSSGANVLTF. The CDR3 nucleotides are TGTGCCAGCAGCATGGACAGCTCCTCTGGGGCCAACGTCCTGACTTTC.

This clonotype came up many times. This chain links TRBV19 with TRBJ1-1; D not certain. Trimming took off 7 bases at V and 4 bases at J, with 19 bases between the two ends. The CDR3 runs 15 residues. Germline loops: CDR1 LNHDA, CDR2 SQIVND (reference sequence). The CDR3 coding sequence is TGTGCCAGTACCGCAGGACTCCCAGTGCCCACTGAAGCTTTCTTT. Amino acid sequence: CASTAGLPVPTEAFF.

The chain links TRBV27 to TRBJ1-5, with D possibly TRBD1 on 5 matching bases. The ends were cut back, 5 bases at V and 9 bases at J, with 14 bases in the middle. CDR1 and CDR2 (germline): MNHEY, SMNVEV (reference sequence). The CDR3 is 13 amino acids. CDR3 bases: TGTGCCAGCAGTGGAACAGGAGTCCGGCCCCAGCATTTT. Translating it yields CASSGTGVRPQHF.

This clonotype was observed a handful of times. The chain uses TRBV19 and TRBJ1-2, with TRBD1 matching 7 bases. The CDR3 sequence is 13 residues long. Trimming at V came to 3 bases and at J to 7 bases, leaving 5 bases not matched to a gene. Germline V lookup: CDR1 LNHDA, CDR2 SQIVND (reference sequence). The DNA for the CDR3 is TGTGCCAGTAGTATTTCCACAGGGGTTGGCTACACCTTC. As protein: CASSISTGVGYTF.

The sample holds a few counts of this clonotype. CDR3 region: CASSDSEGGSYTF. In DNA form, the CDR3 reads TGTGCCAGCAGTGACTCAGAAGGGGGGAGCTACACCTTC. The V and J genes are TRBV6-4 and TRBJ1-2; D might be TRBD1 (6 bases). V lost 0 bases, J lost 9 bases, and 11 bases lay in between. Looked up from germline, CDR1 is MRHNA and CDR2 is SNTAGT. There are 13 residues in the CDR3.